What follows is one TCR beta chain and its context. Its matching antigen is unknown. These data come from a study of T cells expressing NK-cell markers. The study, taken as a whole, reports: Of the CD8+ T cells in roughly 6 donors, roughly 1.0-7.5% belonged to dominant NKG2C+ clonotypes.

TCRdb processed the 5' RACE reads again and assigns one entry to each CDR3 protein, with no DNA. In all, the sample yields 200,000 to 300,000 distinct CDR3 sequences. Looked up from germline, CDR1 is SGHTA and CDR2 is FQGNSA. CDR3 length equals 13 residues. The sequence came from a man aged 18 to 29 in good health. Sequencing was carried out using blood T cells: a sorted CD56 or NKG2C T cell subset, CD4+ or CD8+ T cells, or bulk PBMC T cells (not recorded which). This rearrangement joins TRBV7-2 to TRBJ2-7; TCRdb's D call of TRBD1 is untestable without DNA. CDR3: CASSAGLGYEQYF. The full variable domain, rest sourced from reference TRBV7-2 and TRBJ2-7, is GAGVSQSPSNKVTEKGKDVELRCDPISGHTALYWYRQSLGQGLEFLIYFQGNSAPDKSGLPSDRFSAERTGGSVSTLTIQRTQQEDSAVYLCASSAGLGYEQYFGPGTRLTVT.